These T cell receptor beta chains were read from a single sample in a study of vaccination effects on CD4 cells after COVID-19. Generated by immunoSEQ multiplex PCR, the TCRdb table keeps only in-frame clones and is missing some. The profile shows just over 55,000 clones, under 85% of them singletons. For these TCRs, the target antigens are not known. The sample consisted of CD4+ T cells from PBMCs cultured without peptide, taken after COVID-19 vaccination. The receptors come from a human donor who received a COVID-19 vaccine. CDR3s include the opening cysteine and the closing phenylalanine or tryptophan. The order of the fields is clone size, J gene, V gene, CDR3 protein. Not all rows give a size; the values are once, few, many and, for expanded clones, a class.

size: .; J: TRBJ2-3; V: TRBV5-1; CDR3: CASSRGGRPDTDTQYF
size: .; J: TRBJ2-1; V: TRBV4-1; CDR3: CASSGLAGGSSYNEQFF
size: .; J: TRBJ1-2; V: TRBV6-5; CDR3: CASSYSLTSNYGYTF
size: .; J: TRBJ2-5; V: TRBV6-2/TRBV6-3; CDR3: CASSYSTSGGAQETQYF
size: .; J: TRBJ1-2; V: TRBV3-1/TRBV3-2; CDR3: CASSLTVDYGYTF
size: .; J: TRBJ2-7; V: TRBV5-4; CDR3: CASSSLSGVGPYEQYF
size: .; J: TRBJ2-1; V: TRBV18; CDR3: CASSTGLAGSYNEQFF
size: .; J: TRBJ2-7; V: TRBV30; CDR3: CAWTLLGPEQYF
size: few; J: TRBJ2-2; V: TRBV4-2; CDR3: CASSQGANTGELFF
size: .; J: TRBJ1-2; V: TRBV6-1; CDR3: CASSEGYNYGYTF
size: few; J: TRBJ1-4; V: TRBV2; CDR3: CASSQTLGVGEKLFF
size: .; J: TRBJ1-4; V: TRBV18; CDR3: CASTTRGGEKLFF
size: .; J: TRBJ2-7; V: TRBV4-2; CDR3: CASSQDRLAATYEQYF
size: .; J: TRBJ2-3; V: TRBV5-1; CDR3: CASSLERADTQYF
size: few; J: TRBJ2-7; V: TRBV18; CDR3: CASSPDGAYEQYF
size: .; J: TRBJ1-1; V: TRBV5-1; CDR3: CASSLPDRDHTEAFF
size: .; J: TRBJ2-3; V: TRBV2; CDR3: CASSVRGQGSTDTQYF
size: few; J: TRBJ2-6; V: TRBV5-4; CDR3: CASSWGDSGANVLTF
size: .; J: TRBJ2-1; V: TRBV27; CDR3: CASSAPSGTSGRTEQFF
size: .; J: TRBJ2-7; V: TRBV15; CDR3: CATSLRDSAYEQYF
size: .; J: TRBJ2-5; V: TRBV19; CDR3: CASLPRGGEETQYF
size: .; J: TRBJ1-2; V: TRBV5-1; CDR3: CASSKQPDRGGFGYGYTF
size: .; J: TRBJ1-2; V: TRBV28; CDR3: CASSLPGSNYGYTF
size: .; J: TRBJ1-1; V: TRBV27; CDR3: CASRDSGEAFF
size: .; J: TRBJ2-7; V: TRBV5-5; CDR3: CASSSDRALTYEQYF
size: .; J: TRBJ2-2; V: TRBV10-3; CDR3: CAISGHLGLNTGELFF
size: .; J: TRBJ2-7; V: TRBV19; CDR3: CASSRGQSYEQYF
size: .; J: TRBJ1-3; V: TRBV28; CDR3: CASSLPRRNGNTIYF
size: .; J: TRBJ1-3; V: TRBV30; CDR3: CAWSAPDSRSGNTIYF
size: once; J: TRBJ1-2; V: TRBV10-3; CDR3: CAISDRESGYTF
size: .; J: TRBJ1-1; V: TRBV7-2; CDR3: CASSQTSLRYTEAFF
size: once; J: TRBJ2-7; V: TRBV7-2; CDR3: CASSPRGGAGVHEQYF
size: few; J: TRBJ1-5; V: TRBV2; CDR3: CASRDRDHSNQPQHF
size: .; J: TRBJ1-6; V: TRBV6-5; CDR3: CASSFGRNRNSPLHF
size: .; J: TRBJ2-2; V: TRBV10-3; CDR3: CAISESFVQAATGELFF
size: .; J: TRBJ2-5; V: TRBV5-6; CDR3: CASILFGDLQKETQYF
size: once; J: TRBJ2-7; V: TRBV7-9; CDR3: CASSSSSVAEQYF
size: .; J: TRBJ2-1; V: TRBV19; CDR3: CASSLGQLLSEQFF
size: .; J: TRBJ1-2; V: TRBV5-4; CDR3: CASSPGTGYGYTF
size: .; J: TRBJ1-4; V: TRBV4-2; CDR3: CASSDRDSKNEKLFF
size: .; J: TRBJ2-7; V: TRBV5-1; CDR3: CASSSANPDTDYEQYF
size: once; J: TRBJ2-7; V: TRBV6-6; CDR3: CASSPGTGLDEQYF
size: .; J: TRBJ1-4; V: TRBV5-6; CDR3: CASSQTGFEEEKLFF
size: .; J: TRBJ1-1; V: TRBV15; CDR3: CATSRESGENTEAFF